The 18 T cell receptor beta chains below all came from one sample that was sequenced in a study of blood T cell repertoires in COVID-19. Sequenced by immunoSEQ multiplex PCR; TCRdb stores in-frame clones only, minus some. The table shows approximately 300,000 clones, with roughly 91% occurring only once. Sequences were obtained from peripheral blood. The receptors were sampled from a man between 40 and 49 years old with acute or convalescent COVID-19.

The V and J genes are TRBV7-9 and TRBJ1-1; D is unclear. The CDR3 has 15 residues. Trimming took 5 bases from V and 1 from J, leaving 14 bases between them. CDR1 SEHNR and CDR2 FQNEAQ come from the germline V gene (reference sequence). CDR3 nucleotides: TGTGCCAGCAGCCTATACCTAAGATCGAACACTGAAGCTTTCTTT. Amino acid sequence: CASSLYLRSNTEAFF.

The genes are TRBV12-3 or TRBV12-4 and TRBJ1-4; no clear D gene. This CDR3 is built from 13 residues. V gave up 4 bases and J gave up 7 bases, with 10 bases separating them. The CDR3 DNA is TGTGCCAGCAGTTCTAAGTATGGTGAAAAACTGTTTTTT. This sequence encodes CASSSKYGEKLFF.

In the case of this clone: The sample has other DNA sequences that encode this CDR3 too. CDR3 in amino acids: CASSFGGQNNQPQHF. The CDR3 DNA is TGTGCCAGCAGCTTCGGGGGGCAGAACAATCAGCCCCAGCATTTT. The chain couples TRBV11-2 to TRBJ1-5; D possibly corresponds to TRBD1 (6 bases). V shed 3 bases and J shed 3 bases, with 12 bases lying between them. The CDR3 extends over 15 amino acids. Germline assignment: CDR1 SGHAT and CDR2 FQNNGV.

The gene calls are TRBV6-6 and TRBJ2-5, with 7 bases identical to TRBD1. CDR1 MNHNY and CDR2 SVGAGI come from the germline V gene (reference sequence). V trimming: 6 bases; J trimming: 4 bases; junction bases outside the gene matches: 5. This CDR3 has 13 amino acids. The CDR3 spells CASRLGTVETQYF. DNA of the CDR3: TGTGCCAGCAGACTAGGGACAGTAGAGACCCAGTACTTC.

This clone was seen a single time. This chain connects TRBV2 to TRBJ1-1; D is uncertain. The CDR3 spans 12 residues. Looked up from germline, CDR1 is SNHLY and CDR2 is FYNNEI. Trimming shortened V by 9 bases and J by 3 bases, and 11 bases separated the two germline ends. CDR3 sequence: CASLIRDTEAFF. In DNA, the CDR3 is TGTGCCAGTTTGATACGGGACACTGAAGCTTTCTTT.

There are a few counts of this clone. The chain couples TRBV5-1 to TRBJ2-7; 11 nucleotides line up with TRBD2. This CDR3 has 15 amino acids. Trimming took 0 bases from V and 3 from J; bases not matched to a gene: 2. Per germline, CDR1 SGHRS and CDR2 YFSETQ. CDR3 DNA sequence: TGCGCCAGCAGCTTGGGGGGGACTAGCGGCTACGAGCAGTACTTC. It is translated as CASSLGGTSGYEQYF.

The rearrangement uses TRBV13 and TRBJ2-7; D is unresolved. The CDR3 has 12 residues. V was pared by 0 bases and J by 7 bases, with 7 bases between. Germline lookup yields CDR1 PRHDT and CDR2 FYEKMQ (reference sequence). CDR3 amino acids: CASSLGLREQYF. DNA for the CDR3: TGTGCCAGCAGCTTAGGCCTACGTGAGCAGTACTTC.

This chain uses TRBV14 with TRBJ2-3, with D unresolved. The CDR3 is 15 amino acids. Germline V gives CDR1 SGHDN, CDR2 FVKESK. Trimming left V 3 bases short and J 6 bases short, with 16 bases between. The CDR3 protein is CASSQQATKMDTQYF. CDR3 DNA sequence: TGTGCCAGCAGCCAGCAGGCAACGAAGATGGATACGCAGTATTTT.

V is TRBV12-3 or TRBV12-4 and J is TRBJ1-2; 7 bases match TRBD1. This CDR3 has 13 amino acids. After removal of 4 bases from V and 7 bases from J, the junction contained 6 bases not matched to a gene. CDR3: CASSSRQGGGYTF. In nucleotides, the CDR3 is TGTGCCAGCAGTTCCCGACAGGGCGGTGGCTACACCTTC.

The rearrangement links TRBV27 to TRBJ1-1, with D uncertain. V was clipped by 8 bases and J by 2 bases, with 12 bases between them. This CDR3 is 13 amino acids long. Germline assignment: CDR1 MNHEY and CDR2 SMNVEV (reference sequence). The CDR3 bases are TGTGCCAGCTATGGAGTATTAAACACTGAAGCTTTCTTT. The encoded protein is CASYGVLNTEAFF.

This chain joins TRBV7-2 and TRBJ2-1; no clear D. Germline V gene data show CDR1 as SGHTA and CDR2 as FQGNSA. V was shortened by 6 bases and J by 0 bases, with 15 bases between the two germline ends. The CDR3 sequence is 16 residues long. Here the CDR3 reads CASSPLQGSSYNEQFF. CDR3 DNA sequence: TGTGCCAGCAGTCCACTACAAGGAAGCTCCTACAATGAGCAGTTCTTC.

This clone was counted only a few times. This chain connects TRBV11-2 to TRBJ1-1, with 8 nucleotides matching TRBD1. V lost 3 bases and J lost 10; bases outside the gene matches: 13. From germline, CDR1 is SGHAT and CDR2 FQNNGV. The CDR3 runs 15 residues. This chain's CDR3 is CASSFSTGATGLAFF. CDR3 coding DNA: TGTGCCAGCAGCTTCTCGACAGGGGCTACTGGTTTAGCTTTCTTT.

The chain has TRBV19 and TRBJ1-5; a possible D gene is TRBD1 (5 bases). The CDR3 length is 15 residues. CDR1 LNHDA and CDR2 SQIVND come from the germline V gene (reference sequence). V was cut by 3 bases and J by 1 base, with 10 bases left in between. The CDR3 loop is CASSIGGWSNQPQHF. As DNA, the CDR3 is TGTGCCAGTAGTATTGGGGGGTGGAGCAATCAGCCCCAGCATTTT.

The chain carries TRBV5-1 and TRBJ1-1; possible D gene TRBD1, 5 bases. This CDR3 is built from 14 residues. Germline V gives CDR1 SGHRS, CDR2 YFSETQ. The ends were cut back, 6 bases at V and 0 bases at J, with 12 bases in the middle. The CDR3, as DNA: TGCGCCAGCACTTTGGGACTGATGAACACTGAAGCTTTCTTT. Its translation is CASTLGLMNTEAFF.

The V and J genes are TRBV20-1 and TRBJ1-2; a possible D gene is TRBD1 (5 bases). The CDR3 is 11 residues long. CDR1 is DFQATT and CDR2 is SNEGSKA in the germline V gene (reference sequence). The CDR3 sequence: CGGGTNYGYTF. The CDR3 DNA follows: TGCGGCGGGGGGACTAACTATGGCTACACCTTC.

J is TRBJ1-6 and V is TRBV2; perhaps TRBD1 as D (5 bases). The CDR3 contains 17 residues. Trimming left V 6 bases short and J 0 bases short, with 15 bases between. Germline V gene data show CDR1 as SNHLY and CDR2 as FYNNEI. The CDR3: CASREWGLSSYNSPLHF. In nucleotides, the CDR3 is TGTGCCAGCAGAGAGTGGGGCTTGAGCTCCTATAATTCACCCCTCCACTTT. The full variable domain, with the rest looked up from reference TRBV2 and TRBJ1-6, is EPEVTQTPSHQVTQMGQEVILRCVPISNHLYFYWYRQILGQKVEFLVSFYNNEISEKSEIFDDQFSVERPDGSNFTLKIRSTKLEDSAMYFCASREWGLSSYNSPLHFGNGTRLTVT.

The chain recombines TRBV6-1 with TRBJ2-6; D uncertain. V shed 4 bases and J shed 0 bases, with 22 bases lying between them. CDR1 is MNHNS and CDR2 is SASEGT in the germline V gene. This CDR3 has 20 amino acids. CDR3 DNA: TGTGCCAGCAGTGTTGATCTCTTCCTTCGACTCGTCTCTGGGGCCAACGTCCTGACTTTC. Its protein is CASSVDLFLRLVSGANVLTF.

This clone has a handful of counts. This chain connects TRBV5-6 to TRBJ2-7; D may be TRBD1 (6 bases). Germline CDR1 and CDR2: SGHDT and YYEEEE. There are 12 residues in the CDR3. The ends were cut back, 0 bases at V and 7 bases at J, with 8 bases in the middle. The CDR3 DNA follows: TGTGCCAGCAGCTTGGGGGGGCGAGAGCAGTACTTC. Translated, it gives CASSLGGREQYF.